This TCR beta chain was profiled in a study of metastatic and nonmetastatic thyroid tumors. Study-level points and caveats: Significantly greater TCR beta diversity was reportedly found in malignant thyroid tumors than in benign nodules (in blood and tumor).

Every patient was untreated before thyroid surgery. Via MiXCR, TCRdb re-called the PCR reads. The sample contains under 30,000 clones, roughly 20% of which appear only once. This clone was detected many times. The antigen remains undetermined. This CDR3 contains 13 residues. Per germline, CDR1 DFQATT and CDR2 SNEGSKA (reference sequence). This sequence was found in a female donor with papillary thyroid cancer or a benign thyroid nodule (not recorded which). Some clones in this sample may be carry-over from other donors' samples. Input material: blood. The rearrangement joins TRBV20-1 to TRBJ2-1, with TRBD2 matching over 7 bases. Written as DNA, the CDR3 is TGCAGCCCGGGGTTAGCGGGTAACAATGAGCAGTTCTTC. The encoded protein is CSPGLAGNNEQFF.